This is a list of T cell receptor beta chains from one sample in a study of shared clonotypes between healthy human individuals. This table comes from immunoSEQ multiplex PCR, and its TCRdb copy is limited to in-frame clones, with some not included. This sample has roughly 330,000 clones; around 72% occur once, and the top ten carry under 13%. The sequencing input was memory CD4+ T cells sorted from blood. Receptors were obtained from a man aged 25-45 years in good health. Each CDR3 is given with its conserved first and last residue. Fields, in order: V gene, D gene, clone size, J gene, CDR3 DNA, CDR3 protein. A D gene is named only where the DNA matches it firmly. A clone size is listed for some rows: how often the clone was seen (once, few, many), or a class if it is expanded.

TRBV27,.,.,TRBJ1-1,TGTGCCAGCAGTTTAAGACAGGCAATGAACACTGAAGCTTTCTTT,CASSLRQAMNTEAFF
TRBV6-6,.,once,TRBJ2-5,TGTGCCAGCAGTCCAATGGAGACCCAGTACTTC,CASSPMETQYF
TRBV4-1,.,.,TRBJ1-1,TGCGCCAGCAGCCAAGACCCGGGCGGTGGGTACACTGAAGCTTTCTTT,CASSQDPGGGYTEAFF
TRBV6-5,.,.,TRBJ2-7,TGTGCCAGCAGTTCCGCTGACGGGAACCCCTACGAGCAGTACTTC,CASSSADGNPYEQYF
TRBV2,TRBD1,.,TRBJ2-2,TGTGCCAGCACAGCCATTGGACAGGTCGACACCGGGGAGCTGTTTTTT,CASTAIGQVDTGELFF
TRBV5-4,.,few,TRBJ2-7,TGTGCCAGCAGCGTTCAGGGGTGGGGGGACGAGCAGTACTTC,CASSVQGWGDEQYF
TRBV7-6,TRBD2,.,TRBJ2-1,TGTGCCAGCAGCCTTAGTGGTGGCACTAGCGGTTTTAGGTACAATGAGCAGTTCTTC,CASSLSGGTSGFRYNEQFF
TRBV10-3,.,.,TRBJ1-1,TGTGCCATCAGTGAGTCGGGGGGTGGGGCTGAAGCTTTCTTT,CAISESGGGAEAFF
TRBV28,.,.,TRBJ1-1,TGTGCCAGCGAGGCCGGGGACCGCACTGAAGCTTTCTTT,CASEAGDRTEAFF
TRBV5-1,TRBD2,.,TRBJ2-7,TGCGCCAGCAGCCTGGGGACTAGCGGGAGGGGGACCTACGAGCAGTACTTC,CASSLGTSGRGTYEQYF
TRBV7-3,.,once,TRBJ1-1,TGTGCCAGCAGCTTAACTGGGGAAAACACTGAAGCTTTCTTT,CASSLTGENTEAFF
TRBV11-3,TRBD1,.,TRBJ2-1,TGTGCCAGCAGTTTTAGACAGGGTGATGAGCAGTTCTTC,CASSFRQGDEQFF
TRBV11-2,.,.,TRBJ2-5,TGTGCCAGCAGCTACCGTCGGGGGAGCGGACAAGAGACCCAGTACTTC,CASSYRRGSGQETQYF
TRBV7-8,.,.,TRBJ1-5,TGTGCCAGCAGCCAACGGCGGTTTGAGCCAGATCAGCCCCAGCATTTT,CASSQRRFEPDQPQHF
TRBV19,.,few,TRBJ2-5,TGTGCCAGTAGTCATGAAAGTTGGCGGGGCCAAGAGACCCAGTACTTC,CASSHESWRGQETQYF
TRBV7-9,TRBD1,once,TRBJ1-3,TGTGCCAGCAGCTACGAGGGACAGGGGTCTGGAAACACCATATATTTT,CASSYEGQGSGNTIYF
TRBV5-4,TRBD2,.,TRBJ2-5,TGTGCCAGCAGCCTGGGCCTGGGGACTAGCTCTGAGACCCAGTACTTC,CASSLGLGTSSETQYF
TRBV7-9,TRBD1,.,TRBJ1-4,TGTGCCAGCAGCCCAGGCGACAGGGTTACTAATGAAAAACTGTTTTTT,CASSPGDRVTNEKLFF
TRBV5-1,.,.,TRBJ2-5,TGCGCCAGCAGCTTGGGTACTAGCCAAGAGACCCAGTACTTC,CASSLGTSQETQYF
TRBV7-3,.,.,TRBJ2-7,TGTGCCAGCAGCCTCAAGGGGTCCCCGCAGTACTTC,CASSLKGSPQYF
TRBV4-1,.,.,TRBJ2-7,TGCGCCAGCAGCCAATTCACGACATTACTCTACGAGCAGTACTTC,CASSQFTTLLYEQYF
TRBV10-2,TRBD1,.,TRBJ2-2,TGCGCCAGCAGTGAGACGACAGGACAGGGAAGGACCAACACCGGGGAGCTGTTTTTT,CASSETTGQGRTNTGELFF
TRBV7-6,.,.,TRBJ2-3,TGTGCCAGCAGCTTATACAGCGGGAGCACAGATACGCAGTATTTT,CASSLYSGSTDTQYF
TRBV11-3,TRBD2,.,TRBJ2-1,TGTGCCAGCAGCTTAACGGTACTAGCGGGGCTAAATGAGCAGTTCTTC,CASSLTVLAGLNEQFF
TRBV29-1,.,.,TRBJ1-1,TGCAGCGTTGAACTCGCCCGCTCGCAGGAAGCTTTCTTT,CSVELARSQEAFF
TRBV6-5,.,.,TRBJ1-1,TGTGCCAGCAGACCACCAGGGACGCTCACTGAAGCTTTCTTT,CASRPPGTLTEAFF
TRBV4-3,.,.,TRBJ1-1,TGCGCCAGCAGCCAAGACTTCGGGAGGACGGGGACTGAAGCTTTCTTT,CASSQDFGRTGTEAFF
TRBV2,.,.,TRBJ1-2,TGTGCCAGCAGTGGATCGCCGCACTCGGGTTATGGCTACACCTTC,CASSGSPHSGYGYTF
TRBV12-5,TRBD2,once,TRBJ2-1,TGTGCTAGTGGTTTGGTAGTGGCGGGAGGGGTTGAGCAGTTCTTC,CASGLVVAGGVEQFF
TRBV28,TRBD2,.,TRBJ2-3,TGTGCCAGCAGTAGATCCGGGACTAGCGGGGATACGCAGTATTTT,CASSRSGTSGDTQYF
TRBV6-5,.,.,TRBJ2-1,TGTGCCAGCAGTATCCGTTACTATGGCAATGAGCAGTTCTTC,CASSIRYYGNEQFF
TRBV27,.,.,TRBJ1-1,TGTGCCAGCGCCGTCGAGGGGGGAACTGAAGCTTTCTTT,CASAVEGGTEAFF
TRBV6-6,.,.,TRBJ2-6,TGTGCCAGCAGTTACTGGGGGGCTGGGGCCAACGTCCTGACTTTC,CASSYWGAGANVLTF
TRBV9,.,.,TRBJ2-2,TGTGCCAGCAGCGTACAGGATCTTACGACAACCGGGGAGCTGTTTTTT,CASSVQDLTTTGELFF
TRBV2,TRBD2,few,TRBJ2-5,TGTGCCAGTACCTGGACTAGCGGAGGTACCGGGTACACCCAGTACTTC,CASTWTSGGTGYTQYF
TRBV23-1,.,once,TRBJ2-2,TGCGCCAGCAGTGAAACCGGGGAGCTGTTTTTT,CASSETGELFF
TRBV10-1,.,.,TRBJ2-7,TGCGCCAGCCAGTGTGGCCACCAGGCTCCTTCCTACGAGCAGTACTTC,CASQCGHQAPSYEQYF
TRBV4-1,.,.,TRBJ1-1,TGCGCCAGCAGCCAACCTATGGGGTACACTGAAGCTTTCTTT,CASSQPMGYTEAFF
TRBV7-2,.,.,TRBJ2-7,TGTGCCAGCAGCTTTAGTAGAGCCTACGAGCAGTACTTC,CASSFSRAYEQYF
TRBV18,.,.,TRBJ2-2,TGTGCCAGCTCACCCTGGGACCGAACGAACACCGGGGAGCTGTTTTTT,CASSPWDRTNTGELFF
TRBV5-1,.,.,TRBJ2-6,TGCGCCAGCAGCTTGGAGGGTTATGGGGGTTCTGGGGCCAACGTCCTGACTTTC,CASSLEGYGGSGANVLTF
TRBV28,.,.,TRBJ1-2,TGTGCCAGCAGTTTGGAGATCCGCTATGGCTACACCTTC,CASSLEIRYGYTF
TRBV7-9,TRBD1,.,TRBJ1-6,TGTGCCAGCAGCATTCAGGGGGCAGATTCACCCCTCCACTTT,CASSIQGADSPLHF
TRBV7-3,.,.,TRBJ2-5,TGTGCCAGCAGCTTAAACCCCAAAGAGACCCAGTACTTC,CASSLNPKETQYF
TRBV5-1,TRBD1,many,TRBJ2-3,TGCGCCAGCAGCCCCGGACAGGGAACAGATACGCAGTATTTT,CASSPGQGTDTQYF
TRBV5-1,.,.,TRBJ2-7,TGCGCCAGCAGTGAAGGGGCAGGGGCGCCCTACGAGCAGTACTTC,CASSEGAGAPYEQYF
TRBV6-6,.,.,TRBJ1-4,TGTGCCAGCAGTAATCAGGGGAGGGAAAAACTGTTTTTT,CASSNQGREKLFF
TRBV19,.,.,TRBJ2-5,TGTGCCAGTAGTATAGGCCGTCGACAGACCCAGACCCAGTACTTC,CASSIGRRQTQTQYF
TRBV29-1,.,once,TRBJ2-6,TGCAGCGTTTACAGTGGCTCTGGGGCCAACGTCCTGACTTTC,CSVYSGSGANVLTF
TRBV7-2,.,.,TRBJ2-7,TGTGCCAGCAGCTCTTACGCCCAATTCTACGAGCAGTACTTC,CASSSYAQFYEQYF
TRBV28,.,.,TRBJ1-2,TGTGCCAGCAGTTCTCAGGGGACCAACTATGGCTACACCTTC,CASSSQGTNYGYTF
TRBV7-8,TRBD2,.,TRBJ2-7,TGTGCCAGCAGCTTGGGAGGGTCCGCCGGCTACGAGCAGTACTTC,CASSLGGSAGYEQYF
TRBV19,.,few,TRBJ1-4,TGTGCCAGTAAAGTGCAGGGTTATGAAAAACTGTTTTTT,CASKVQGYEKLFF
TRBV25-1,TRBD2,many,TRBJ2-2,TGTGCCAGCAGGGATCATGGGGGGGACGGGGAGCTGTTTTTT,CASRDHGGDGELFF